This is a list of T cell receptor beta chains from one sample in a study of blood T cell repertoires in COVID-19. Measured with immunoSEQ multiplex PCR; TCRdb has only the in-frame clones, and not every one. The table has around 80,000 clones, approximately 82% seen once. Specimen: peripheral blood. These receptors were taken from a human donor in a cohort sampled during active COVID-19. CDR3s include the opening cysteine and the closing phenylalanine or tryptophan. A D gene is named only where the DNA matches it firmly. The size of a clone is reported for some rows only, either as once, few or many, or as a class for expanded clones.

19,-,TRBJ2-3,TRBV18,-,CASSPQPLSWGLSTDTQYF,TGTGCCAGCTCACCCCAACCGCTTAGTTGGGGGCTCAGCACAGATACGCAGTATTTT
13,-,TRBJ2-7,TRBV12-3/TRBV12-4,-,CASSSTGLDEQYF,TGTGCCAGCAGTTCCACCGGACTTGACGAGCAGTACTTC
13,-,TRBJ1-1,TRBV27,-,CASSSTRNTEAFF,TGTGCCAGCAGTTCCACACGGAACACTGAAGCTTTCTTT
15,-,TRBJ1-1,TRBV5-5,-,CASSPRGTLNTEAFF,TGTGCCAGCAGCCCGCGGGGGACCTTGAACACTGAAGCTTTCTTT
15,-,TRBJ1-2,TRBV28,-,CASSPPPGANYGYTF,TGTGCCAGCAGTCCCCCCCCGGGAGCTAACTATGGCTACACCTTC
15,-,TRBJ2-1,TRBV3-1/TRBV3-2,TRBD1,CASSQLGDRGNEQFF,TGTGCCAGCAGCCAACTAGGGGACAGGGGCAATGAGCAGTTCTTC
10,-,TRBJ1-1,TRBV21-1,-,CASSKRGAFF,TGTGCCAGCAGCAAAAGGGGGGCTTTCTTT
14,-,TRBJ1-1,TRBV28,-,CASRLGRGGAEAFF,TGTGCCAGCAGGCTCGGACGGGGTGGGGCTGAAGCTTTCTTT
15,few,TRBJ2-1,TRBV10-3,TRBD2,CAISQTSGKGDEQFF,TGTGCCATCAGCCAAACTAGCGGGAAAGGCGATGAGCAGTTCTTC
17,-,TRBJ1-6,TRBV27,-,CASSFAVRGTDNSPLHF,TGTGCCAGCAGTTTCGCAGTTCGGGGGACCGATAATTCACCCCTCCACTTT
11,-,TRBJ2-7,TRBV7-2,-,CASSLVNEQYF,TGTGCCAGCAGCTTAGTAAACGAGCAGTACTTC
15,-,TRBJ1-3,TRBV25-1,-,CASSEMGPRGNTIYF,TGTGCCAGCAGTGAAATGGGGCCGAGGGGAAACACCATATATTTT
13,few,TRBJ1-2,TRBV11-3,-,CASSPSGTYGYTF,TGTGCCAGCAGTCCCTCCGGGACATATGGCTACACCTTC
13,-,TRBJ1-2,TRBV5-1,TRBD1,CASSGGTGIVYTF,TGCGCCAGCAGCGGAGGGACAGGGATTGTCTACACCTTC
18,-,TRBJ2-1,TRBV9,TRBD2,CASSVEVTSGRMRNEQFF,TGTGCCAGCAGCGTAGAGGTCACTAGCGGGAGGATGCGCAATGAGCAGTTCTTC
11,few,TRBJ2-1,TRBV11-3,-,CASSRYNEQFF,TGTGCCAGCAGTCGGTACAATGAGCAGTTCTTC
17,-,TRBJ1-5,TRBV30,-,CAWSVRGWQPSNQPQHF,TGTGCCTGGAGTGTACGGGGATGGCAGCCCAGCAATCAGCCCCAGCATTTT
16,-,TRBJ1-6,TRBV7-2,-,CASSLRGLPGNSPLHF,TGTGCCAGCAGCCTTAGGGGCCTCCCAGGGAATTCACCCCTCCACTTT
18,-,TRBJ1-1,TRBV6-1,TRBD1,CASSEFLPRPADRAEAFF,TGTGCCAGCAGTGAATTCCTTCCTCGTCCCGCTGACAGGGCGGAAGCTTTCTTT
15,-,TRBJ1-4,TRBV11-2,-,CASSLDMGQLAKLFF,TGTGCCAGCAGCTTAGATATGGGGCAGCTTGCAAAACTGTTTTTT
14,-,TRBJ1-4,TRBV19,TRBD1,CASTPGQRNEKLFF,TGTGCCAGTACTCCGGGACAGCGTAATGAAAAACTGTTTTTT
13,few,TRBJ2-3,TRBV6-5,-,CASSRLETDTQYF,TGTGCCAGCAGTAGACTAGAAACAGATACGCAGTATTTT
16,-,TRBJ1-6,TRBV7-8,-,CASSLEWPPRDSPLHF,TGTGCCAGCAGCTTAGAGTGGCCCCCGAGGGATTCACCCCTCCACTTT
17,-,TRBJ1-1,TRBV7-8,-,CASSLATASFMNTEAFF,TGTGCCAGCAGCTTAGCGACAGCCAGCTTCATGAACACTGAAGCTTTCTTT
16,-,TRBJ2-1,TRBV6-1,TRBD2,CASSEIALAGVAEQFF,TGTGCCAGCAGTGAAATAGCCCTAGCGGGAGTCGCTGAGCAGTTCTTC
13,-,TRBJ2-2,TRBV6-1,-,CASSDLWAGELFF,TGTGCCAGCAGTGATCTCTGGGCTGGGGAGCTGTTTTTT
15,-,TRBJ1-2,TRBV11-3,-,CASSLDPGGNYGYTF,TGTGCCAGCAGCTTAGATCCGGGGGGCAACTATGGCTACACCTTC